This T cell receptor (beta chain) is from a study of blood T cell repertoires in COVID-19. In the study overall: Some COVID-19 samples were acute and others convalescent; all came from the United States, Italy and Spain.

The protocol was immunoSEQ multiplex PCR, while the TCRdb copy is restricted to in-frame clones and leaves out a portion. This table holds just under 150,000 clones, about 85% found once. The CDR3 contains 12 residues. V trimming: 7 bases; J trimming: 2 bases; junction bases outside the gene matches: 2. In germline, CDR1 is SQVTM, CDR2 ANQGSEA. The chain joins TRBV29-1 to TRBJ1-2; 9 positions agree with TRBD1. Sequenced: peripheral blood. The sequence was obtained from a human donor with acute or convalescent COVID-19. The donor label of this sample is uncertain. Here the CDR3 reads CSAGQGNYGYTF. The CDR3 region has the DNA TGCAGCGCCGGACAGGGGAACTATGGCTACACCTTC.